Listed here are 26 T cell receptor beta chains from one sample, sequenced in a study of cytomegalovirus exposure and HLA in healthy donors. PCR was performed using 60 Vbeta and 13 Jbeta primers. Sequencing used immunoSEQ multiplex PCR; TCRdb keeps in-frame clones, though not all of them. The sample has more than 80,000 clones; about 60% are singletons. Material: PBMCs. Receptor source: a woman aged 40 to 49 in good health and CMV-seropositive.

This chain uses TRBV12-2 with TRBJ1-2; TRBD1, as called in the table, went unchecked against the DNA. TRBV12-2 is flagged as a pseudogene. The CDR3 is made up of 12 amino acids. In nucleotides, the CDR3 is TGTGCAAGCCGCGCCAACATCCATGGCTACACCTTC. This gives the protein CASRANIHGYTF.

CDR3 sequence (DNA): TGTGCCAGCAGGCGCAGCAATCAGCCCCAGCATTTT. As protein: CASRRSNQPQHF. This chain connects TRBV6-1 to TRBJ1-5, with D uncertain. Germline V gene sequence: CDR1 MNHNS, CDR2 SASEGT. The CDR3 is 12 amino acids. Trimming stripped 6 bases from V and 1 base from J, with 4 bases between.

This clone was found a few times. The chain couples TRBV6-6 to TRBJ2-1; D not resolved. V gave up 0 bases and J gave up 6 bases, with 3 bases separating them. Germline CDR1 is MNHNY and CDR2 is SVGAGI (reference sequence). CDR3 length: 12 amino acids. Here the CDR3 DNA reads TGTGCCAGCAGTTACTCCGGCAATGAGCAGTTCTTC. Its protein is CASSYSGNEQFF.

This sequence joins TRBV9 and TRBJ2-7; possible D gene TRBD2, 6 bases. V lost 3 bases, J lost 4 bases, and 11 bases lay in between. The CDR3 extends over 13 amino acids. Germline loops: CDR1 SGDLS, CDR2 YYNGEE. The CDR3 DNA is TGTGCCAGCAGCGCGGGAGACATATACGAGCAGTACTTC. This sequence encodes CASSAGDIYEQYF.

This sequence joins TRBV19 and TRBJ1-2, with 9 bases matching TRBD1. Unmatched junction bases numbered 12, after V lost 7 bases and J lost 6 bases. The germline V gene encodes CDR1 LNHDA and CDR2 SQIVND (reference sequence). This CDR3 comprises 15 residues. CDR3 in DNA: TGTGCCAGTATGTCGGGACAGGGCGTCCGGGATGGCTACACCTTC. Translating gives CASMSGQGVRDGYTF.

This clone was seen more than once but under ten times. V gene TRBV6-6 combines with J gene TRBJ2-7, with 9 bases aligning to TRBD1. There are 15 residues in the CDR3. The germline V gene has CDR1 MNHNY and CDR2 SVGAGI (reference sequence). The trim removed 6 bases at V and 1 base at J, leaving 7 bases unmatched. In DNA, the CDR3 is TGTGCCAGCAGGGGAGCCGGGACAGGGTCCTACGAGCAGTACTTC. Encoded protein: CASRGAGTGSYEQYF.

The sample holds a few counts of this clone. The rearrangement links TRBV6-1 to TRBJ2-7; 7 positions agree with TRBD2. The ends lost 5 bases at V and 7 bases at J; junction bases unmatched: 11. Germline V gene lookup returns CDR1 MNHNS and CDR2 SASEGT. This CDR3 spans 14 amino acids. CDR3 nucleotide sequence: TGTGCCAGCAGTCCTAGCGGAAGGCGCTTAGAGCAGTACTTC. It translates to CASSPSGRRLEQYF.

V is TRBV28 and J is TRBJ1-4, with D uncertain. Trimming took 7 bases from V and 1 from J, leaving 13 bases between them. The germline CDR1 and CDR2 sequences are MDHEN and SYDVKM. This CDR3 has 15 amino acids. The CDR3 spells CASILSSGTNEKLFF. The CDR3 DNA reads TGTGCCAGCATCTTGTCCTCCGGAACTAATGAAAAACTGTTTTTT.

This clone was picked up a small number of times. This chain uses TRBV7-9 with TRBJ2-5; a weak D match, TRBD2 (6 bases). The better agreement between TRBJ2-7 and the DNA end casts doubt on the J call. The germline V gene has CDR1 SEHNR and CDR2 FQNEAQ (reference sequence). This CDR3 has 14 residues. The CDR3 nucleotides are TGTGCCAGCAGTTTCTTCTCCGGGGGTTACGAGCAGTACTTC. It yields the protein CASSFFSGGYEQYF.

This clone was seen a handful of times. In DNA, the CDR3 is TGCGCCAGCAGCCAAGATAGCGGGGGGTTGTCCTACGAGCAGTACTTC. Its protein is CASSQDSGGLSYEQYF. This sequence joins TRBV4-3 and TRBJ2-7; 10 positions agree with TRBD2. Germline V gene lookup returns CDR1 LGHNA and CDR2 YSLEER. With 0 bases clipped from V and 1 base from J, the junction kept 3 bases outside the gene matches. The CDR3 spans 16 residues.

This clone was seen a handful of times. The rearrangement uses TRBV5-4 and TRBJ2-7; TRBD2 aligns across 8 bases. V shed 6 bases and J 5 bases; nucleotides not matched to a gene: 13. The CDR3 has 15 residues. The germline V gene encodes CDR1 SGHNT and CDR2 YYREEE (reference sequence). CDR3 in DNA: TGTGCCAGCACCCAAAGTTCGGGGGGGGACCACGAGCAGTACTTC. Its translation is CASTQSSGGDHEQYF. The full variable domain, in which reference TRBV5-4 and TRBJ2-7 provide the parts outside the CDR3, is ETGVTQSPTHLIKTRGQQVTLRCSSQSGHNTVSWYQQALGQGPQFIFQYYREEENGRGNFPPRFSGLQFPNYSSELNVNALELDDSALYLCASTQSSGGDHEQYFGPGTRLTVT.

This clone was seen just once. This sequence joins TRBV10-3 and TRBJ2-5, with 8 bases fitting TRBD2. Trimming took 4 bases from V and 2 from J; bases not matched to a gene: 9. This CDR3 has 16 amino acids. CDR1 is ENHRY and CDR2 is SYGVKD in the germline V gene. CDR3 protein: CAISGGGSGVQETQYF. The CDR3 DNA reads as TGTGCCATCAGTGGGGGGGGTAGCGGGGTACAAGAGACCCAGTACTTC.

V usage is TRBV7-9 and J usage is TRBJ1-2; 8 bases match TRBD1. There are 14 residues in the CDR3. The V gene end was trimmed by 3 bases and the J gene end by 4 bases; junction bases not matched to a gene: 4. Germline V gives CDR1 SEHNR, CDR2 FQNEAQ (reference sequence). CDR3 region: CASSLQGALYGYTF. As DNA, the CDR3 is TGTGCCAGCAGCTTGCAGGGGGCCCTCTATGGCTACACCTTC.

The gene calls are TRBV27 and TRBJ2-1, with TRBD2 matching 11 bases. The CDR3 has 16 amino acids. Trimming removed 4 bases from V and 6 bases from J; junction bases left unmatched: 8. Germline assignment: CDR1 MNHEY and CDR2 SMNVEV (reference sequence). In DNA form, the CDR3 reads TGTGCCAGCAGTTCCGATCTAGCGGGAGGAACCAATGAGCAGTTCTTC. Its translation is CASSSDLAGGTNEQFF.

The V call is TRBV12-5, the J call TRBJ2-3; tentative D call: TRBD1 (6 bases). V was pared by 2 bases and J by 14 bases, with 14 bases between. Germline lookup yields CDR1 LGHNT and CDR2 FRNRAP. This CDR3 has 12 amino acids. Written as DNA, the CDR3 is TGTGCTAGTGGTTTGCCCCGACAGGAATGGTATTTT. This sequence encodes CASGLPRQEWYF.

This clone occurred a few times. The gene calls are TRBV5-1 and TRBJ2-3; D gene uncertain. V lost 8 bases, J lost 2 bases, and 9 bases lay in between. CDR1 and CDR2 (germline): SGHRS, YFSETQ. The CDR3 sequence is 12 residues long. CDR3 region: CASSWATDTQYF. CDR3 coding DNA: TGCGCCAGTTCCTGGGCCACAGATACGCAGTATTTT.

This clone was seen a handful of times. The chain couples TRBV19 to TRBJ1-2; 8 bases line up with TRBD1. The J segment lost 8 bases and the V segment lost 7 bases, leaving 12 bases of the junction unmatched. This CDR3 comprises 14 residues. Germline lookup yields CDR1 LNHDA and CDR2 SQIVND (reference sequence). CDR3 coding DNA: TGTGCCAGTATTTCCCCCCGGGACAGGAAGGGCTACACCTTC. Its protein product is CASISPRDRKGYTF. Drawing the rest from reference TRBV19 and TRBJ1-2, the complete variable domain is DGGITQSPKYLFRKEGQNVTLSCEQNLNHDAMYWYRQDPGQGLRLIYYSQIVNDFQKGDIAEGYSVSREKKESFPLTVTSAQKNPTAFYLCASISPRDRKGYTFGSGTRLTVV.

CDR3 sequence reads: CASTLRGGEKLFF. For the CDR3, the DNA is TGTGCCAGCACCTTACGGGGGGGCGAAAAACTGTTTTTT. The chain carries TRBV6-6 and TRBJ1-4; possible D gene TRBD1, 6 bases. V lost 7 bases and J 8 bases, leaving 14 bases between the germline ends. Germline assignment: CDR1 MNHNY and CDR2 SVGAGI (reference sequence). This CDR3 has 13 amino acids.

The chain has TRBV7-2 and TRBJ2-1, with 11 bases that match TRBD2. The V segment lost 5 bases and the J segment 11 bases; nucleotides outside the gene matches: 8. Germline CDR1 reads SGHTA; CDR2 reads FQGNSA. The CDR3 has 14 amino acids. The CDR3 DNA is TGTGCCAGCAGCGATCGTAGCGGGAGGGCCAAGCAGTTCTTC. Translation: CASSDRSGRAKQFF.

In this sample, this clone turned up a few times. Here the CDR3 DNA reads TGTGCCAGCAGCCCCGGTTTAGACAGGGGGGAGACCCAGTACTTC. Its protein product is CASSPGLDRGETQYF. V usage is TRBV5-8 and J usage is TRBJ2-5; 9 positions match TRBD1. The V gene's germline CDR1 is SGHTS and CDR2 YDEGEE. Trimming cost V 4 bases and J 5 bases; bases outside gene matches: 9. The CDR3 is 15 amino acids. Using reference TRBV5-8 and TRBJ2-5 for the parts outside the CDR3, the full variable domain is EAGVTQSPTHLIKTRGQQATLRCSPISGHTSVYWYQQALGLGLQFLLWYDEGEERNRGNFPPRFSGRQFPNYSSELNVNALELEDSALYLCASSPGLDRGETQYFGPGTRLLVL.

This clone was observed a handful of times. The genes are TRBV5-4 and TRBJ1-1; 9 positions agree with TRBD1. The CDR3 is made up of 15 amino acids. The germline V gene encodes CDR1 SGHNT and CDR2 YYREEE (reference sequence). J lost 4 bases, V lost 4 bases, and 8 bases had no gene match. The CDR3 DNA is TGTGCCAGCAGCGCGGGGGACAGGGCCCCCACTGAAGCTTTCTTT. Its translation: CASSAGDRAPTEAFF.

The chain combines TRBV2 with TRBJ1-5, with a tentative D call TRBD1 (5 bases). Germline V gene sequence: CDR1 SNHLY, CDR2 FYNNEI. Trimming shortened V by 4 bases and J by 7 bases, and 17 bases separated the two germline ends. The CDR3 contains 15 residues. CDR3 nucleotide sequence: TGTGCCAGCAGTGTGCACAGGACGCCCAGGCAGCCCCAGCATTTT. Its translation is CASSVHRTPRQPQHF.

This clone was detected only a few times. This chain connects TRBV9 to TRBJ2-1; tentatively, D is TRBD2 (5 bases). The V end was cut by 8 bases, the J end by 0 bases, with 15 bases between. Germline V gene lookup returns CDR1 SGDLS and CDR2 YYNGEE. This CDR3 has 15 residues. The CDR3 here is CASSSFSDSYNEQFF. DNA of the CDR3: TGTGCCAGTTCTAGCTTTTCAGACTCCTACAATGAGCAGTTCTTC.

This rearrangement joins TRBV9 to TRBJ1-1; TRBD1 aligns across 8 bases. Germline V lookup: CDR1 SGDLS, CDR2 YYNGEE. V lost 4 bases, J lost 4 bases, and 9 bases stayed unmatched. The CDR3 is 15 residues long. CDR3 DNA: TGTGCCAGCAGCTTAACAGGGGGAAAAGGCACTGAAGCTTTCTTT. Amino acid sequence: CASSLTGGKGTEAFF.

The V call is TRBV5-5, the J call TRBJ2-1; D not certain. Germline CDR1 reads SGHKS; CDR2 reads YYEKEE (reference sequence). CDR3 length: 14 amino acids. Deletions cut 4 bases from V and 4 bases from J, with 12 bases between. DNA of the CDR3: TGTGCCAGCAGCGGGCGAGAGTTGTACAATGAGCAGTTCTTC. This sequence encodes CASSGRELYNEQFF.

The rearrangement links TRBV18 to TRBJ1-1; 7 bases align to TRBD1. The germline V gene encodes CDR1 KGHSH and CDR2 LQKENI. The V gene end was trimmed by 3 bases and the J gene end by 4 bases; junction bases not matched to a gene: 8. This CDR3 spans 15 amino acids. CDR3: CASSPKQGMGTEAFF. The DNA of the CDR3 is TGTGCCAGCTCACCGAAACAGGGGATGGGCACTGAAGCTTTCTTT.